This note documents a single TCR beta chain sequence. The data belong to a study of blood T cell repertoires in COVID-19. Study context: Some COVID-19 samples were acute and others convalescent; all came from the United States, Italy and Spain. T cells, B-cell-depleted T cells, or PBMCs provided the cDNA or gDNA that served as material.

In the source study's methods: It was from reference gene primer amplification that nucleated cell counts were estimated. TCRdb keeps only in-frame clones here, not all; method: immunoSEQ multiplex PCR. V, J and clone size are those of that table, while D and trimming were read from the DNA. The sample comprises about 140,000 clones, 77% of which are singletons, and approximately 9% rests with the top ten. Germline V gene data show CDR1 as SGDLS and CDR2 as YYNGEE. Trimming stripped 4 bases from V and 3 bases from J, with 10 bases between. The CDR3 is 14 residues long. Sequencing input: peripheral blood. The chain employs TRBV9 and TRBJ2-2; D may be TRBD2 (6 bases). This clonotype was sampled from a woman aged 45 to 65 with active or convalescent COVID-19. CDR3 nucleotide sequence: TGTGCCAGCAGCCCGGACTATTACACCGGGGAGCTGTTTTTT. It encodes CASSPDYYTGELFF.